This T cell receptor (beta chain) is from a study of T cells expressing NK-cell markers. Study observations and caveats: In several donors, dominant clonotypes made up about 28.3-65% of CD3+CD56-NKG2C+ cells.

In regard to this clonotype: Its antigen remains unknown.

This CDR3 spans 16 amino acids. CDR1 and CDR2 (germline): ENHRY, SYGVKD. TCRdb re-called the 5' RACE reads and gives one entry per CDR3 protein, without DNA. There are about 260,000 distinct CDR3 sequences in the sample, with around 0.4% held by the top ten. This chain connects TRBV10-3 to TRBJ1-1; TCRdb proposes TRBD1, but this gene call is untestable without DNA. The receptor comes from a young man in good health. What was sequenced was blood T cells: a sorted CD56 or NKG2C T cell subset, CD4+ or CD8+ T cells, or bulk PBMC T cells (not recorded which). The chain's CDR3 is CAISDPTGQGNTEAFF.